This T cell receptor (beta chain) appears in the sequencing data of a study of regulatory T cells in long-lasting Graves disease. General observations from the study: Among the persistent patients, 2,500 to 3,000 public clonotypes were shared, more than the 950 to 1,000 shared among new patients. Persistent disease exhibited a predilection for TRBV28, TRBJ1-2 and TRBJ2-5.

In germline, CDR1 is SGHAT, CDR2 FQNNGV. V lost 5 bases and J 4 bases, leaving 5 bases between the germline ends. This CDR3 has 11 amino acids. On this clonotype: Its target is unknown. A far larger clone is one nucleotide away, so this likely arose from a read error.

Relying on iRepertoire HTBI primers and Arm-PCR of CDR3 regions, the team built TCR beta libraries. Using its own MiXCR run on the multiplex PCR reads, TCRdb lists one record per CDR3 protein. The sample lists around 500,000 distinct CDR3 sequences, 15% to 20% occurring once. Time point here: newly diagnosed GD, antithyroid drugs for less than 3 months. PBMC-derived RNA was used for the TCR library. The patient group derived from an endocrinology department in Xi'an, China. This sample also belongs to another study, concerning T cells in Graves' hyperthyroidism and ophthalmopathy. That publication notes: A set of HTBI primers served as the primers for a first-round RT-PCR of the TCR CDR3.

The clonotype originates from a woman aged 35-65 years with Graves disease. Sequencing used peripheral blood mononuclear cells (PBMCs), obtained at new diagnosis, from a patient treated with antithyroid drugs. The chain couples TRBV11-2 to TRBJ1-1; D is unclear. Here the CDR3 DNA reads TGTGCCAGCAGCCGGAGCACTGAAGCTTTCTTT. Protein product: CASSRSTEAFF.